Listed below are T cell receptor beta chains from one sample, sequenced in a study of human T cells and chemical hapten exposure. TCRdb re-derived calls from the RACE reads in MiXCR, one entry per CDR3 protein. The repertoire holds under 200,000 distinct CDR3 sequences, 25% to 30% seen once, with less than 3% in the top ten. Sequencing used whole blood, obtained in connection with sensitization to the hapten diphenylcyclopropenone (DPC). The receptors stem from a woman aged 30 to 39 with alopecia areata. Some clones in this sample may be carry-over from other donors' samples. The CDR3 runs from the conserved cysteine through the conserved F or W.

V,J,CDR3
TRBV3-1,TRBJ2-7,CASSPATAYEQYF
TRBV7-9,TRBJ2-3,CASSTGLAGVTDTQYF
TRBV10-3,TRBJ2-7,CAINSGGSSYEQYF
TRBV20-1,TRBJ1-1,CSALTATNTEAFF
TRBV29-1,TRBJ2-5,CSTPAGVGQETQYF
TRBV6-2/TRBV6-3,TRBJ1-2,CASIKIGYGYTF
TRBV3-1,TRBJ1-6,CASSHGRDSPLHF
TRBV9,TRBJ2-7,CASSRTSQAISEQYF
TRBV29-1,TRBJ1-2,CSVESSGAYGYTF
TRBV11-2,TRBJ2-7,CASSPTGINFYEQYF
TRBV12-3/TRBV12-4,TRBJ2-7,CASSRMAGVGEQYF
TRBV11-2,TRBJ2-1,CASSSGPTRADEQFF
TRBV11-2,TRBJ2-4,CASSQTDIAKNIQYF
TRBV7-9,TRBJ2-7,CASSNPRDRGYEQYF
TRBV5-4,TRBJ2-3,CASSPRTASGTQYF
TRBV11-2,TRBJ2-2,CASSLAQGIGGELFF
TRBV28,TRBJ1-1,CASKWNTEAFF